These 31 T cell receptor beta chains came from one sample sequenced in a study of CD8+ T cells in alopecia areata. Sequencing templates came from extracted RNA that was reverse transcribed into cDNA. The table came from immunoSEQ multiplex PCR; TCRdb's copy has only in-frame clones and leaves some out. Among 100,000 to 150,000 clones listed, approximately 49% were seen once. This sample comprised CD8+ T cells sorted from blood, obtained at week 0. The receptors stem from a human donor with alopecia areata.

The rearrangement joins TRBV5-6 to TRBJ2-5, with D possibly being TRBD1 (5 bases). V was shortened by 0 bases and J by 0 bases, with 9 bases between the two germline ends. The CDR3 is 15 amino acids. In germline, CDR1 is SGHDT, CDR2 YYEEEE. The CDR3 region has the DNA TGTGCCAGCAGCTTGGCAGGGAACTACCAAGAGACCCAGTACTTC. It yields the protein CASSLAGNYQETQYF.

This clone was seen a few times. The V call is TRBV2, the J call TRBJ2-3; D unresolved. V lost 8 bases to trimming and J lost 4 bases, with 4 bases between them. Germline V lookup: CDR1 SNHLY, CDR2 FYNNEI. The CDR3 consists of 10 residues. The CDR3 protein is CASESDTQYF. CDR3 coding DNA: TGTGCCAGCGAATCAGATACGCAGTATTTT.

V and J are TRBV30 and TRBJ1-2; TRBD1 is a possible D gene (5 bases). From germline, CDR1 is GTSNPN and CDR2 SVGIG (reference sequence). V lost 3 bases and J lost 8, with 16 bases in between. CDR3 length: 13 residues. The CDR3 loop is CAWSFVRDEGYTF. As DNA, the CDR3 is TGTGCCTGGAGCTTCGTCAGGGATGAGGGCTACACCTTC.

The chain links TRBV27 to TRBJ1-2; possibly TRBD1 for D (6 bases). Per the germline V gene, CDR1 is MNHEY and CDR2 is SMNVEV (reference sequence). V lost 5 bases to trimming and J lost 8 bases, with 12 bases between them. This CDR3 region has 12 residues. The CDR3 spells CASSPQGLGYTF. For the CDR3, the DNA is TGTGCCAGCAGTCCACAGGGCCTCGGCTACACCTTC.

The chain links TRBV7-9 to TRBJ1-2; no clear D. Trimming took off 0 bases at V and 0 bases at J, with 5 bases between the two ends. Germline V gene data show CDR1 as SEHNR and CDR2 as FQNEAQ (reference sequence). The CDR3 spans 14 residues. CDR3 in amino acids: CASSLAGSNYGYTF. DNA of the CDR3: TGTGCCAGCAGCTTAGCGGGGTCTAACTATGGCTACACCTTC.

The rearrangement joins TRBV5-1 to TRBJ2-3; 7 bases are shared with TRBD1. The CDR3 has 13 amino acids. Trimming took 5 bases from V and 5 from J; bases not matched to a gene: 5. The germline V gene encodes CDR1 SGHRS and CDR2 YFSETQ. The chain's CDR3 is CASRGRGRDTQYF. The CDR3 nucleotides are TGCGCCAGCAGGGGCAGGGGGAGAGATACGCAGTATTTT.

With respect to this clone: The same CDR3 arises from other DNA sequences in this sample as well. The CDR3, as DNA: TGTGCCAGCAGTTACAGTTCGGAGGGGAACACTGAAGCTTTCTTT. It yields the protein CASSYSSEGNTEAFF. This rearrangement joins TRBV6-5 to TRBJ1-1; D ambiguous. V lost 2 bases and J 1 base, leaving 11 bases between the germline ends. Per the germline V gene, CDR1 is MNHEY and CDR2 is SVGAGI. CDR3 size: 15 residues.

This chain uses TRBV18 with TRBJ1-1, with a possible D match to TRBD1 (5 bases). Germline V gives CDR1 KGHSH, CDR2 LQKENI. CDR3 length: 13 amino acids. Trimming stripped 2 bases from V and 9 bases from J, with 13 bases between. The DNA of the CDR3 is TGTGCCAGCTCACCATTCCCCCAGGGAAAAGCTTTCTTT. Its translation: CASSPFPQGKAFF.

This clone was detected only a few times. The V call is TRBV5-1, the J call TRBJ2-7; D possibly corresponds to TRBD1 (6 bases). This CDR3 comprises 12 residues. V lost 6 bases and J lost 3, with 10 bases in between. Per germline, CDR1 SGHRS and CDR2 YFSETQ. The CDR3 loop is CASKGDIYEQYF. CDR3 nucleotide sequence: TGCGCCAGCAAGGGGGACATCTACGAGCAGTACTTC.

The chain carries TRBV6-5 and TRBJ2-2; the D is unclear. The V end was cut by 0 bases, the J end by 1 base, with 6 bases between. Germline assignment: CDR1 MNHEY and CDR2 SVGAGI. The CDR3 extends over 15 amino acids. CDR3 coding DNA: TGTGCCAGCAGTTACTCCGTCCAGAACACCGGGGAGCTGTTTTTT. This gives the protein CASSYSVQNTGELFF.

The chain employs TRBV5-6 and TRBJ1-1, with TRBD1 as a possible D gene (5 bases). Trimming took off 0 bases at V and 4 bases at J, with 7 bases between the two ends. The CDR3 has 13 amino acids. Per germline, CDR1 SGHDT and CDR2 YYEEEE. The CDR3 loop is CASSLGGSTEAFF. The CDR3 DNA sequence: TGTGCCAGCAGCTTGGGGGGCTCCACTGAAGCTTTCTTT.

In DNA form, the CDR3 reads TGTGCCAGCAGCTTGGACTATGGCTACACCTTC. Its protein is CASSLDYGYTF. The V gene is TRBV7-9, the J gene TRBJ1-2; D is undetermined. Germline V CDR1 and CDR2: SEHNR, FQNEAQ (reference sequence). The V end lost 3 bases, the J end lost 3 bases, and 2 bases lay between the germline ends. The CDR3 covers 11 residues.

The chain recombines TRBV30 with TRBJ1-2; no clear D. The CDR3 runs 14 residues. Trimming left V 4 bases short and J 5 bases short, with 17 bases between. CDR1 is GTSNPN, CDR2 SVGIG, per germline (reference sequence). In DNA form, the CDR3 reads TGTGCCTGGACCCCCGCCAGCGACGGGTATGGCTACACCTTC. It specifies CAWTPASDGYGYTF.

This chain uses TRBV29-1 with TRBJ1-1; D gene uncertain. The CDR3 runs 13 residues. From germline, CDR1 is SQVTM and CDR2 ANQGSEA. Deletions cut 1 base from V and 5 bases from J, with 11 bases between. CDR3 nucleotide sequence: TGCAGCGTTGAAGTGGTGCACTTAACTGAAGCTTTCTTT. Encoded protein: CSVEVVHLTEAFF. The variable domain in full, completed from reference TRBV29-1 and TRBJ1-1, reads SAVISQKPSRDICQRGTSLTIQCQVDSQVTMMFWYRQQPGQSLTLIATANQGSEATYESGFVIDKFPISRPNLTFSTLTVSNMSPEDSSIYLCSVEVVHLTEAFFGQGTRLTVV.

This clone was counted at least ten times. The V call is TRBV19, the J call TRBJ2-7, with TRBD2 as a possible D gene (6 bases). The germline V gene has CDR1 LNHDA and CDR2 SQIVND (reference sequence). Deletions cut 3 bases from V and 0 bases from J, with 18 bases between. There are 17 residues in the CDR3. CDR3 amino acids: CASSMIYGGESSYEQYF. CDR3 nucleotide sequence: TGTGCCAGTAGTATGATTTATGGCGGGGAGAGCTCCTACGAGCAGTACTTC.

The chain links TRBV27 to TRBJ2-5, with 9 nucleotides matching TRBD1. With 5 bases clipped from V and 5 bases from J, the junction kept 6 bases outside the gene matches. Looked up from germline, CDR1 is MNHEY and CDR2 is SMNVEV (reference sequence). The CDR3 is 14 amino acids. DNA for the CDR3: TGTGCCAGCAGTCCTCGGACAGGGGTGGAGACCCAGTACTTC. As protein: CASSPRTGVETQYF.

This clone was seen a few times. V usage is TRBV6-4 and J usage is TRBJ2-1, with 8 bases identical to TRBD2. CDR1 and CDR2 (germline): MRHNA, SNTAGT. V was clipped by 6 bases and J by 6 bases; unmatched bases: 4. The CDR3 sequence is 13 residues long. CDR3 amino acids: CASSAGGANEQFF. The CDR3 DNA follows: TGTGCCAGCAGCGCCGGGGGGGCCAATGAGCAGTTCTTC.

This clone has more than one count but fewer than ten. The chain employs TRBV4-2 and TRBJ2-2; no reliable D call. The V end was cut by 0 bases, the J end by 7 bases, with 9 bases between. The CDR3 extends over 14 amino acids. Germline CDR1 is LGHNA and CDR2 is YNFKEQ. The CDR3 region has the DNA TGTGCCAGCAGCCAAGACGGAGAGGTCGGGGAGCTGTTTTTT. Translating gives CASSQDGEVGELFF.

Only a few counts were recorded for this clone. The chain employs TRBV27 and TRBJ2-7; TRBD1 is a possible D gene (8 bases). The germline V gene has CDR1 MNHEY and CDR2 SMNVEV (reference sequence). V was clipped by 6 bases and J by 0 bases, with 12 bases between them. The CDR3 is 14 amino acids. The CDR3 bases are TGTGCCAGCAGCCACAGGGGGGGCTCCTACGAGCAGTACTTC. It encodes CASSHRGGSYEQYF.

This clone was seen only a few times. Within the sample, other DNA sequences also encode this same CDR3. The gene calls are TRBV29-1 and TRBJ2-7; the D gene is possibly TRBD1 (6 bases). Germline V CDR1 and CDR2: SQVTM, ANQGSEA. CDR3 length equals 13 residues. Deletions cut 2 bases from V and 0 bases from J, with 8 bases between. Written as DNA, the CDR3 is TGCAGCGTTGAACGGACAGACTCCTACGAGCAGTACTTC. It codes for CSVERTDSYEQYF.

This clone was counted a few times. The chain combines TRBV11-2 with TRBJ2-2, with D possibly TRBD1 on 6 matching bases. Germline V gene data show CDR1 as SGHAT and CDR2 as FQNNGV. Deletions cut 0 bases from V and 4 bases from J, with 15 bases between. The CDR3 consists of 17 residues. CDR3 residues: CASSLDPDRVLTGELFF. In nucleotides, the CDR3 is TGTGCCAGCAGCTTAGATCCGGACAGAGTACTCACCGGGGAGCTGTTTTTT. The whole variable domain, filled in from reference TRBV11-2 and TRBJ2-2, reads EAGVAQSPRYKIIEKRQSVAFWCNPISGHATLYWYQQILGQGPKLLIQFQNNGVVDDSQLPKDRFSAERLKGVDSTLKIQPAKLEDSAVYLCASSLDPDRVLTGELFFGEGSRLTVL.

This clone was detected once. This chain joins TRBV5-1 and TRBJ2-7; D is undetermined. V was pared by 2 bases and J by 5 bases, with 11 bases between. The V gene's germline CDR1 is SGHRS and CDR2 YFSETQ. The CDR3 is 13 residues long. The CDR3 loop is CASSFGPRDEQYF. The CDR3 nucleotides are TGCGCCAGCAGCTTCGGTCCACGGGACGAGCAGTACTTC.

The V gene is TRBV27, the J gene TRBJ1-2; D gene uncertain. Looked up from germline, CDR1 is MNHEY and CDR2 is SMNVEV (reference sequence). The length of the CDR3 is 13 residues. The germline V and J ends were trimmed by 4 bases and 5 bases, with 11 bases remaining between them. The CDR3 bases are TGTGCCAGCAGTTCGTTTGCAGGATATGGCTACACCTTC. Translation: CASSSFAGYGYTF.

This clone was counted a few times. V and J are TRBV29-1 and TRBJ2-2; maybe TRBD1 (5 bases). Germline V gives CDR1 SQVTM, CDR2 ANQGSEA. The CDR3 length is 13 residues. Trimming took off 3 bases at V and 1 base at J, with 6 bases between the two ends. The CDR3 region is CSVDRVNTGELFF. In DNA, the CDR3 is TGCAGCGTTGACAGGGTGAACACCGGGGAGCTGTTTTTT.

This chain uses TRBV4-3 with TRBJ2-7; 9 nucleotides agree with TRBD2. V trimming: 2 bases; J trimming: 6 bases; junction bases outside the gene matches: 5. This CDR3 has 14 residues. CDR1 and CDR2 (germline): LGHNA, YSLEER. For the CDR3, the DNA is TGCGCCAGCAGCCAACTCGGCGGGGGGGGCGAGCAGTACTTC. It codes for CASSQLGGGGEQYF.

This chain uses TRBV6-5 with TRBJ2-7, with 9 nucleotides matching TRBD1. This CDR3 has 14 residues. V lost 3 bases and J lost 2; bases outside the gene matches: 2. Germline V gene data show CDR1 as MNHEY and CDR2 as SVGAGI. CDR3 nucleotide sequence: TGTGCCAGCAGTTATGGACAGGGGCCCTACGAGCAGTACTTC. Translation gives CASSYGQGPYEQYF.

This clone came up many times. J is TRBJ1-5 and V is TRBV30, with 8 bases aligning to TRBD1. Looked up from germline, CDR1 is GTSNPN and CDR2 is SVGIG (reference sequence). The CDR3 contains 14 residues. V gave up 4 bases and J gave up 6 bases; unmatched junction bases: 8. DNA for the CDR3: TGTGCCTGGACAATGGGGCAGGGGGCTCAGCCCCAGCATTTT. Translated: CAWTMGQGAQPQHF.

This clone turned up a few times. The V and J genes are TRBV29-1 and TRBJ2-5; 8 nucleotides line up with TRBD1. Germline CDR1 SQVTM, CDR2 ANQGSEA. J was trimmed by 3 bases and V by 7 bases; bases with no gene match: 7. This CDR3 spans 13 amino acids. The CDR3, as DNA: TGCAGCGCCCTTGGGGGACAGGAAGAGACCCAGTACTTC. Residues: CSALGGQEETQYF.

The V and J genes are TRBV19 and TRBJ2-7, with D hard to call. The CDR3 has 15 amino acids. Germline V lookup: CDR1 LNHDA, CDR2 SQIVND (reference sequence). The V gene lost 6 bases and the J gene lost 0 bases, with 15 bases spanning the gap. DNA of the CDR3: TGTGCCAGTAGAATTCGAGGCTCCATCTCCTACGAGCAGTACTTC. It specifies CASRIRGSISYEQYF.

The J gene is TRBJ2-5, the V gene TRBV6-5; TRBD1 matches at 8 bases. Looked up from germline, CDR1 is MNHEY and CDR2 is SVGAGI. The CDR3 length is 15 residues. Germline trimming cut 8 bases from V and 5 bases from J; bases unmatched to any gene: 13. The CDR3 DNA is TGTGCCAGCTCCCTCTGGCAGGGGGCCTCCGAGACCCAGTACTTC. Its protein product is CASSLWQGASETQYF.

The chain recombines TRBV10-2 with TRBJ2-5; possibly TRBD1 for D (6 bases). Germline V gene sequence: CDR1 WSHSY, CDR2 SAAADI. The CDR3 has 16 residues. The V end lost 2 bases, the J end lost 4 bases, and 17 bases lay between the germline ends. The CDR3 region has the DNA TGCGCCAGCAGTGAGGCCCTAGGGGGATTGGGAGAGACCCAGTACTTC. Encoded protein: CASSEALGGLGETQYF.